This T cell receptor (beta chain) stems from a study of blood T cells in healthy people across ages. Study-level results: Older individuals had lower TCR beta diversity per million T cells (the decline was roughly linear). CMV infection status of these donors was not known.

A second roughly 6 to 12 cycle PCR used barcoded and J-beta primers. A minimum of 2.5 million CDR3-containing paired-end reads was obtained for each sample. TCRdb re-analysed the 5' RACE reads in MiXCR, keeping a single row per CDR3 protein. This repertoire shows hundreds of thousands of distinct CDR3 sequences, more than 45% found once; its top ten account for about 13%. In regard to this clonotype: Its antigen is as yet unknown. This clone may be a read error of a much larger clone one base away.

CDR1 and CDR2 from the germline V gene are SEHNR and FQNEAQ (reference sequence). The CDR3 covers 12 residues. The clonotype was recovered from an elderly woman in good health. The chain combines TRBV7-9 with TRBJ2-5; D remains ambiguous. The sequenced sample was blood. CDR3 residues: CVSSPSWETQYF. DNA of the CDR3: TGTGTCAGCAGCCCCTCGTGGGAGACCCAGTACTTC.